This T cell receptor (beta chain) was profiled in a study of cytomegalovirus exposure and HLA in healthy donors. The PCR employed 60 Vbeta primers together with 13 Jbeta primers. Clones were sequenced by immunoSEQ multiplex PCR, and TCRdb holds only the in-frame ones, with some missing. This table has around 200,000 clones, 70% to 80% appearing once. Material: PBMCs. This receptor was obtained from a woman aged 55-69 years in good health and CMV-seropositive.

The CDR3 DNA sequence: TGTGCCAGTACGAACAGGGACCCCATCAATCAGCCCCAGCATTTT. This sequence encodes CASTNRDPINQPQHF. This chain links TRBV19 with TRBJ1-5, with a tentative D call TRBD1 (6 bases). The CDR3 covers 15 residues. The germline V and J ends were trimmed by 7 bases and 3 bases, with 16 bases remaining between them. Germline CDR1 reads LNHDA; CDR2 reads SQIVND (reference sequence).